What follows are 3 T cell receptor beta chains derived from one specimen sequenced in a study of cytomegalovirus exposure and HLA in healthy donors (dated by TCRdb to the late 2010s). The method was the immunoSEQ multiplex PCR assay. The multiplex PCR relied on a mix of 60 forward primers for TCR Vbeta segments and 13 reverse primers for TCR Jbeta segments. TCRdb retrieved this table from immuneACCESS and kept in-frame rearrangements only. Not all clones are present; in checked studies, unresolved V genes account for under half, and no reason is known for the remainder. This sample has some 180,000 clones in its table, and more than 75% of those were observed once. The ten largest clonotypes hold 2% to 2.5% of the sample. Sequencing used PBMCs. These receptor sequences come from a woman in her 30s in good health and CMV-seropositive.

V usage is TRBV9 and J usage is TRBJ1-2; D is unclear. The ends were cut back, 3 bases at V and 0 bases at J, with 9 bases in the middle. The germline V gene has CDR1 SGDLS and CDR2 YYNGEE. The CDR3 is made up of 14 amino acids. Written as DNA, the CDR3 is TGTGCCAGCAGCGATTCGACACCTAACTATGGCTACACCTTC. Amino acids: CASSDSTPNYGYTF.

The chain carries TRBV6-4 and TRBJ1-6; 7 nucleotides line up with TRBD1. Trimming took 6 bases from V and 6 from J; bases not matched to a gene: 11. The CDR3 covers 16 residues. Germline V gene data show CDR1 as MRHNA and CDR2 as SNTAGT. The DNA for the CDR3 is TGTGCCAGCAGAGACCAGACCGGGACAGCTAATTCACCCCTCCACTTT. Protein: CASRDQTGTANSPLHF.

The V gene is TRBV7-3, the J gene TRBJ2-2; possible D gene TRBD2, 5 bases. The germline V gene has CDR1 SGHTA and CDR2 FQGTGA. Trimming took 0 bases from V and 3 from J, leaving 8 bases between them. The CDR3 covers 15 residues. The CDR3: CASSLTGVDTGELFF. Here the CDR3 DNA reads TGTGCCAGCAGCTTAACCGGGGTGGACACCGGGGAGCTGTTTTTT.